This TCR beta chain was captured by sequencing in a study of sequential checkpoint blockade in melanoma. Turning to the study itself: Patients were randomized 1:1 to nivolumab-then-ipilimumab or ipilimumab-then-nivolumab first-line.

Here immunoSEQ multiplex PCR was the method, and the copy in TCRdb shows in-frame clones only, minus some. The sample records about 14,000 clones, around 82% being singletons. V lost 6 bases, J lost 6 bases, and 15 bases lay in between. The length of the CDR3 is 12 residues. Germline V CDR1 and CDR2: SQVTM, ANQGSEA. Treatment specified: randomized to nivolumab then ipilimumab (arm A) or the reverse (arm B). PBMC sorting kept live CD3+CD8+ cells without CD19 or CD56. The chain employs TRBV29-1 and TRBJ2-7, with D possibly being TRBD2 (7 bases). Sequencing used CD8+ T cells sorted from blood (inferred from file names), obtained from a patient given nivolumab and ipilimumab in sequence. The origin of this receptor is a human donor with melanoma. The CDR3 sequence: CSVVRGAGEQYF. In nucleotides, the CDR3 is TGCAGCGTCGTTCGGGGGGCAGGCGAGCAGTACTTC.